A single sample is the source of the 8 T cell receptor beta chains below, sequenced in a study of CD8+ T cells in alopecia areata (dated by TCRdb to between 2018 and 2020). The library was obtained by the immunoSEQ multiplex PCR assay. To provide template for TCR sequencing, every sample had RNA extracted and reverse transcribed into cDNA. The clones in this table, taken by TCRdb from immuneACCESS, are in-frame only. Not every clone is retained; where verified, under half of the shortfall comes from an unresolved V gene, and the cause of the rest is unknown. The table for this sample lists under 30,000 clones; 50% to 55% of them were counted only once. Under 35% of the sample rests with the top ten. Specimen: NKG2D-high CD8+ T cells sorted from blood. Reading the label with the study, this specimen's cell subset or site is: sorted CD8+ NKG2D-high blood T cells. Source of these receptors: a human donor with alopecia areata.

The V call is TRBV10-3, the J call TRBJ2-7, with a possible D match to TRBD2 (6 bases). The CDR3 spans 13 residues. V gave up 3 bases and J gave up 7 bases, with 13 bases separating them. Germline V gene sequence: CDR1 ENHRY, CDR2 SYGVKD. The CDR3 nucleotides are TGTGCCATCAGTGACGGGGGAGTGGGAGAGCAGTACTTC. This codes for CAISDGGVGEQYF.

The chain links TRBV19 to TRBJ2-5; 10 bases are a match to TRBD2. The last part of the DNA fits TRBJ2-7 better; the J call may be wrong. Germline CDR1 is LNHDA and CDR2 is SQIVND (reference sequence). The CDR3 contains 14 residues. As DNA, the CDR3 is TGTGCCAGTAGAAAGCGGGAGGGTTCCTACGAGCAGTACTTC. Encoded protein: CASRKREGSYEQYF.

There are many counts of this clone. The V and J genes are TRBV14 and TRBJ2-1; the match to TRBD2 covers 8 bases. This CDR3 contains 15 residues. CDR1 SGHDN and CDR2 FVKESK come from the germline V gene. J gave up 8 bases and V 1 base, and 7 bases lay outside the gene matches. For the CDR3, the DNA is TGTGCCAGCAGCCAAGCCGCCGGGAGGGTGTATGAGCAGTTCTTC. Its protein is CASSQAAGRVYEQFF.

The chain has TRBV7-9 and TRBJ2-5; 7 bases are a match to TRBD1. The CDR3 has 14 amino acids. V lost 5 bases to trimming and J lost 2 bases; unmatched junction nucleotides: 5. Germline V gene data show CDR1 as SEHNR and CDR2 as FQNEAQ (reference sequence). CDR3 nucleotide sequence: TGTGCCAGCAGCGAACCGGGACAGCAAGAGACCCAGTACTTC. Its protein product is CASSEPGQQETQYF.

This sequence joins TRBV7-4 and TRBJ2-5; D remains ambiguous. Between the trimmed V and J ends, which lost 5 bases and 5 bases, there was a span of 12 bases. Germline V gene data show CDR1 as SGHVT and CDR2 as SQSDAQ. This CDR3 comprises 13 residues. DNA of the CDR3: TGTGCCAGCAGCCCCGCAGACGAGGAGACCCAGTACTTC. This encodes CASSPADEETQYF.

The V gene is TRBV13, the J gene TRBJ2-3; D unclear. Between the trimmed V and J ends, which lost 2 bases and 3 bases, there was a span of 3 bases. The CDR3 contains 12 residues. The germline CDR1 and CDR2 sequences are PRHDT and FYEKMQ (reference sequence). The CDR3 loop reads CASSLWTDTQYF. The DNA for the CDR3 is TGTGCCAGCAGCTTATGGACAGATACGCAGTATTTT.

The V call is TRBV7-9, the J call TRBJ2-1; no clear D gene. From germline, CDR1 is SEHNR and CDR2 FQNEAQ (reference sequence). The CDR3 sequence is 15 residues long. The V end was cut by 7 bases, the J end by 0 bases, with 13 bases between. Written as DNA, the CDR3 is TGTGCCAGCACCCTGTCTGAGAGCTCCTACAATGAGCAGTTCTTC. Its translation is CASTLSESSYNEQFF.

The chain uses TRBV7-8 and TRBJ2-7; D perhaps matches TRBD1 (7 bases). Germline lookup yields CDR1 SGHVS and CDR2 FQNEAQ. The length of the CDR3 is 14 residues. V was trimmed by 2 bases and J by 5 bases, leaving 13 bases between them. CDR3 protein: CASSLPGGGDEQYF. CDR3 DNA: TGTGCCAGCAGCTTACCAGGGGGAGGTGACGAGCAGTACTTC.